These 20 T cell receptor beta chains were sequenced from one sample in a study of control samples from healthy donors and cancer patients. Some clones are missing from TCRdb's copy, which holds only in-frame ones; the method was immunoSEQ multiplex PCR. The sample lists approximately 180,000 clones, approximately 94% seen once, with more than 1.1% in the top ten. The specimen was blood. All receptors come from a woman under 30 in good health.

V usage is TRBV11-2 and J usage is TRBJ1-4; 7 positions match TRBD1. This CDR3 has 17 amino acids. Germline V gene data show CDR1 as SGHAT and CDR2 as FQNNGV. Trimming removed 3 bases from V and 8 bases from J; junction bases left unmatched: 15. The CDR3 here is CASSFGIAQGGSEKLFF. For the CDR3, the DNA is TGTGCCAGCAGCTTCGGGATCGCTCAAGGGGGCTCGGAAAAACTGTTTTTT.

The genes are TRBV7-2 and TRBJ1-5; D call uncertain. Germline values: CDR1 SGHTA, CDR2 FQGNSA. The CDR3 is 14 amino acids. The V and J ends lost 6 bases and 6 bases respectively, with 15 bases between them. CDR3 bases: TGTGCCAGCAGTTTTAGGGAAATCGGTCAGCCCCAGCATTTT. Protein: CASSFREIGQPQHF.

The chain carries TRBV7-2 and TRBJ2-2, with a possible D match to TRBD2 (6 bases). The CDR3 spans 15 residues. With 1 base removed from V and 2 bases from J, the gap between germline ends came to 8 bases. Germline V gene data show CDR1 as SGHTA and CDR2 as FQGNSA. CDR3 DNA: TGTGCCAGCAGCTTAGGCGGGATTAACACCGGGGAGCTGTTTTTT. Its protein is CASSLGGINTGELFF.

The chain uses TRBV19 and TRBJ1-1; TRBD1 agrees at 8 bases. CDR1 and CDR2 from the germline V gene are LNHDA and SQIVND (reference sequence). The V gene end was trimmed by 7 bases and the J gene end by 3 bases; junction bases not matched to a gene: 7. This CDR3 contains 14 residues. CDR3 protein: CASTPLDRDTEAFF. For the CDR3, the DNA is TGTGCCAGTACTCCCCTGGACAGGGACACTGAAGCTTTCTTT.

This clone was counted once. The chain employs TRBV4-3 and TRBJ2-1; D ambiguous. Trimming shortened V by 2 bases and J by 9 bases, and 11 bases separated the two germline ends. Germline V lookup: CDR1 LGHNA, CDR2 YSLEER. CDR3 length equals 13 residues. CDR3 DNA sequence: TGCGCCAGCAGCCAACTCCCGCAGAGTGAGCAGTTCTTC. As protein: CASSQLPQSEQFF.

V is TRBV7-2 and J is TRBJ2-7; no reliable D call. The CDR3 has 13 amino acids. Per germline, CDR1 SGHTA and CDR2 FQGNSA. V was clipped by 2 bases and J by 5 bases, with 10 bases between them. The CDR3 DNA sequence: TGTGCCAGCAGCTTAACCCTCCCCAACGAGCAGTACTTC. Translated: CASSLTLPNEQYF.

Here the CDR3 DNA reads TGTGCCAGCAGTTCGGGGACTGCCCAGTACTTC. Its translation is CASSSGTAQYF. The chain links TRBV6-5 to TRBJ2-5; possible D gene TRBD2, 6 bases. This CDR3 has 11 residues. From germline, CDR1 is MNHEY and CDR2 SVGAGI. The ends were cut back, 4 bases at V and 9 bases at J, with 9 bases in the middle.

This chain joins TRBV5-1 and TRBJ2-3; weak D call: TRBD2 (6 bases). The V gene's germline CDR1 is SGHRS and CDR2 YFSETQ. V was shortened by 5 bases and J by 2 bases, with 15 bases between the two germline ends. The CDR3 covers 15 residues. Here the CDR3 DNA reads TGCGCCAGCAGGACTAGTAACGGTTTCACAGATACGCAGTATTTT. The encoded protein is CASRTSNGFTDTQYF. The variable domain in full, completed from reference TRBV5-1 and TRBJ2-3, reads KAGVTQTPRYLIKTRGQQVTLSCSPISGHRSVSWYQQTPGQGLQFLFEYFSETQRNKGNFPGRFSGRQFSNSRSEMNVSTLELGDSALYLCASRTSNGFTDTQYFGPGTRLTVL.

CDR3 DNA sequence: TGTGCCAGCAGTGCAAGACCTAGACAGGTTAGCTCCTATAATTCACCCCTCCACTTT. Protein: CASSARPRQVSSYNSPLHF. V gene TRBV6-1 combines with J gene TRBJ1-6; D may be TRBD1 (6 bases). The V and J ends lost 4 bases and 0 bases respectively, with 19 bases between them. Germline lookup yields CDR1 MNHNS and CDR2 SASEGT. The CDR3 loop spans 19 amino acids.

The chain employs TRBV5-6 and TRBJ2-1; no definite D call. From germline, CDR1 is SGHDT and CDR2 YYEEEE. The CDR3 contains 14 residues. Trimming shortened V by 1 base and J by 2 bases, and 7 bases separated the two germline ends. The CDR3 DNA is TGTGCCAGCAGCTTGCGGGCACCCTACAATGAGCAGTTCTTC. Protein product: CASSLRAPYNEQFF.

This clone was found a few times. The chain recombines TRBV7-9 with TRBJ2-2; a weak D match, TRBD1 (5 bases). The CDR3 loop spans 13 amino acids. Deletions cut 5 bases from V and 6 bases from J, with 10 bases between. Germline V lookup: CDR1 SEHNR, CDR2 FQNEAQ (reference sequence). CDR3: CASSGQGAGELFF. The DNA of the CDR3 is TGTGCCAGCAGCGGGCAGGGCGCCGGGGAGCTGTTTTTT.

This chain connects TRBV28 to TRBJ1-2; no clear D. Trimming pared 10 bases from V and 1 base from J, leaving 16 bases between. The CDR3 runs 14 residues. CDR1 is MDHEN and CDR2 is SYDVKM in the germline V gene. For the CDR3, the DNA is TGTGCCATCTTCCCGGGAGGGCTTAACTATGGCTACACCTTC. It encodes CAIFPGGLNYGYTF.

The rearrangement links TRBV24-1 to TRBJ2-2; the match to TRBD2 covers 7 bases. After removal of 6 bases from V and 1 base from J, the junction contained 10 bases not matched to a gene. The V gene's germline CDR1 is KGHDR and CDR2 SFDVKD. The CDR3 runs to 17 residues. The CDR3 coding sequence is TGTGCCACCAGTCCGCTGGGGACTACCAAGAACACCGGGGAGCTGTTTTTT. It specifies CATSPLGTTKNTGELFF.

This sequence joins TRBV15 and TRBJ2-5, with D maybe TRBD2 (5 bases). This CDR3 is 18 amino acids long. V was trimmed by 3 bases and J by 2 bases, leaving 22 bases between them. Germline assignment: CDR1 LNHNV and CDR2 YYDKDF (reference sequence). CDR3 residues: CATSSPSGAGEKQETQYF. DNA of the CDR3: TGTGCCACCAGCAGCCCCTCCGGTGCCGGGGAAAAACAAGAGACCCAGTACTTC. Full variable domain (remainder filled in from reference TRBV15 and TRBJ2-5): DAMVIQNPRYQVTQFGKPVTLSCSQTLNHNVMYWYQQKSSQAPKLLFHYYDKDFNNEADTPDNFQSRRPNTSFCFLDIRSPGLGDTAMYLCATSSPSGAGEKQETQYFGPGTRLLVL.

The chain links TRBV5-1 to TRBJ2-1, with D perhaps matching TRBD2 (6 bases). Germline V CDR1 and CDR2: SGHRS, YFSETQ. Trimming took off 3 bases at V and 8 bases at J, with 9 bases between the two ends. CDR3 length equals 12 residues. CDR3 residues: CASSWRGDEQFF. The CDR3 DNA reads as TGCGCCAGCAGCTGGAGGGGAGATGAGCAGTTCTTC. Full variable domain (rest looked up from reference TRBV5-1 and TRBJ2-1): KAGVTQTPRYLIKTRGQQVTLSCSPISGHRSVSWYQQTPGQGLQFLFEYFSETQRNKGNFPGRFSGRQFSNSRSEMNVSTLELGDSALYLCASSWRGDEQFFGPGTRLTVL.

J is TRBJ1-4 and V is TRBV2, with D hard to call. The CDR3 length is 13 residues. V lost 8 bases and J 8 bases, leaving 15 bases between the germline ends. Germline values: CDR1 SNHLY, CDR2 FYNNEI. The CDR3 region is CASLMPGGEKLFF. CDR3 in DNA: TGTGCCAGCCTCATGCCTGGCGGGGAAAAACTGTTTTTT.

For the CDR3, the DNA is TGCGCCAGCGGGGGGGAAGGGGCCAACGTCCTGACTTTC. Amino acids: CASGGEGANVLTF. J is TRBJ2-6 and V is TRBV5-1; 7 nucleotides agree with TRBD2. V lost 7 bases to trimming and J lost 4 bases; unmatched junction nucleotides: 2. The CDR3 is made up of 13 amino acids. The germline V gene encodes CDR1 SGHRS and CDR2 YFSETQ. The full variable domain, its missing parts supplied by reference TRBV5-1 and TRBJ2-6, is KAGVTQTPRYLIKTRGQQVTLSCSPISGHRSVSWYQQTPGQGLQFLFEYFSETQRNKGNFPGRFSGRQFSNSRSEMNVSTLELGDSALYLCASGGEGANVLTFGAGSRLTVL.

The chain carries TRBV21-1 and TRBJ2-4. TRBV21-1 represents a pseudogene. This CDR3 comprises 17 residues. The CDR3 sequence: CASSKDIGYLAKNIQYF. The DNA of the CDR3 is TGTGCCAGCAGCAAAGACATAGGGTACCTAGCCAAAAACATTCAGTACTTC.

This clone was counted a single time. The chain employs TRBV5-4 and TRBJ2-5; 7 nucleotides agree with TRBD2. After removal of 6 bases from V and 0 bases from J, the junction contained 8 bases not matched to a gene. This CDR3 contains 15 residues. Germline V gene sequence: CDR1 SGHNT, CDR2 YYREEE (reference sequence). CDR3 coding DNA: TGTGCCAGCAAGCTGGGGGGGTGGTACCAAGAGACCCAGTACTTC. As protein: CASKLGGWYQETQYF.

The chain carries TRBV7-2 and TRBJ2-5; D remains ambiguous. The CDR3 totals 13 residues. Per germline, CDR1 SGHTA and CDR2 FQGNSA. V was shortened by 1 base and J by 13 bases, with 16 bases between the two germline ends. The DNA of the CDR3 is TGTGCCAGCAGCTTAGGACGGTGGCCGCAGTTGTACTTC. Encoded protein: CASSLGRWPQLYF.